This T cell receptor (beta chain) was captured in a study of human thymus T cells (dated by TCRdb to about 2020). With respect to the entire study: TCR alpha and beta repertoires from about 8 infant thymus samples and a few related peripheral blood samples were characterized in the study. Donor ages ranged from roughly 6 to 250 days, and the cohort comprised over five male and two female infants. Study-level results and caveats: V and J gene segment usage appeared biased in both thymic and peripheral blood repertoires. On average, roughly 810,000 unique TCRB clonotypes were obtained from thymus samples, compared with 70,000 to 90,000 from blood samples.

The CDR3 sequence holds 15 residues, the cysteine and phenylalanine included. Solely the CDR3 DNA is kept, with 45 bases framed from the first base. CDR1 and CDR2 were assigned from the germline V gene as SGHAT and FQNNGV. Trimmed from V: 4 bases; trimmed from J: 6 bases; junction bases lacking a gene match: 6. Using the immunoSEQ multiplex PCR assay, the TCRB and TCRAD loci were amplified from a standardized quantity of quality-controlled genomic DNA. The amplicons spanned the V(D)J region and were long enough to cover the CDR3 and allow V and J genes to be identified. Amplicon sequencing was performed on an Illumina platform through the commercial immunoSEQ service. As for the original processing: Corrections for primer bias and sequencing errors followed previously described methods, while TCRAD and TCRB definitions were based on the IMGT database. immunoSEQ Analyzer 3.0 and VDJTools were used for repertoire analysis, which covered basic statistics, V/J segment usage, diversity estimates, rarefaction and pairwise overlap. To estimate diversity, the Chao1, ChaoE, Efron-Thisted, Shannon and inverse Simpson indices were applied, and diversity was also estimated on datasets down-sampled to the smallest sample. Repertoire overlap was assessed by strict matching of CDR3 nucleotide sequence, V gene and J gene, and clustering was done by Jaccard-based multidimensional scaling. The clones in this table, taken by TCRdb from immuneACCESS, are in-frame only. Not every clone is retained; where verified, under half of the shortfall comes from an unresolved V gene, and the cause of the rest is unknown. V and J calls and clone size are given by that table; D and trimming were obtained from the DNA. This sample holds about 60,000 clones; about 93% were observed only once. The top ten clonotypes cover roughly 5.7% of the sample.

On this clone itself: Its antigen remains unidentified. Base qualities are not at hand, and no much larger clone is one base apart.

The donors were immunologically healthy infants in Finland who had open corrective cardiac surgery for congenital heart defects. From four of the eight donors, a small aliquot of roughly 0.45-1 mL peripheral blood was collected during surgery. For the blood samples, genomic DNA was extracted from all available leukocytes instead of from a set number of cells. Erythrocytes were removed from blood with ACK lysis buffer, and the leukocytes were stored as pellets at -70 °C. Genomic DNA was extracted from frozen cell pellets with a QIAsymphony instrument. The rearrangement joined TRBV11-2 to TRBJ2-5, with 12 bases in between that match TRBD2. Sequenced sample: blood. This clonotype originated in a boy in the first two years of life with a congenital heart defect but otherwise immunologically healthy. The sequenced DNA is TGTGCCAGCAGCTCGAGGACTAGCGGGATTCAGACCCAGTACTTC. Its amino acids are CASSSRTSGIQTQYF.